The rows below give T cell receptor beta chains drawn from one sample of a study of a mutant IDH1 vaccine in newly diagnosed glioma. Generated by immunoSEQ multiplex PCR, the TCRdb table keeps only in-frame clones and is missing some. This sample carries roughly 32,000 clones, over 60% of them seen once, and the ten largest clones take roughly 8.6%. The source was peripheral blood mononuclear cells (PBMCs), collected from a glioma patient treated with radiotherapy, temozolomide or both. Receptors were obtained from a man aged 50 to 59 with glioma. Some clones in this sample may be carry-over from other donors' samples. Each CDR3 is given with its conserved first and last residue. A D gene is named only where the DNA matches it firmly. Not every row has a clone size; where given, it reads once, few, many or a size class.

>-|-|TRBV14|TRBJ1-6
TGTGCCAGCAGCCAAGGAATTCGGGCCGCTAATTCACCCCTCCACTTT
CASSQGIRAANSPLHF
>-|TRBD1|TRBV6-5|TRBJ1-2
TGTGCCAGCAGTTACGGACAGGGAGAGGACTATGGCTACACCTTC
CASSYGQGEDYGYTF
>-|TRBD2|TRBV10-3|TRBJ2-1
TGTGCCATCAGCACCGGCGGGAGGGGCTCAAGCTCCTACAATGAGCAGTTCTTC
CAISTGGRGSSSYNEQFF
>few|-|TRBV9|TRBJ2-1
TGTGCCAGCAGCGTAGACTTAGGCGCGAATGAGCAGTTCTTC
CASSVDLGANEQFF
>-|-|TRBV5-6|TRBJ1-1
TGTGCCAGCAGTTTGAGACTAACAGGGAACACTGAAGCTTTCTTT
CASSLRLTGNTEAFF
>-|-|TRBV5-1|TRBJ2-2
TGCGCCAGCAGCTTGTCGTTCGGACAGCCGAACACCGGGGAGCTGTTTTTT
CASSLSFGQPNTGELFF
>-|TRBD1|TRBV6-1|TRBJ1-2
TGTGCCAGCAGGGTTACAGGGGGCACCGGCTACACCTTC
CASRVTGGTGYTF
>-|TRBD2|TRBV5-4|TRBJ2-5
TGTGCCAGCAGCTCTGGACTAGCGGGACTTCAAGAGACCCAGTACTTC
CASSSGLAGLQETQYF
>-|-|TRBV7-2|TRBJ2-7
TGTGCCAGCAGCCAGAGCGCAGGAGGGGGCTACGAGCAGTACTTC
CASSQSAGGGYEQYF
>-|-|TRBV4-1|TRBJ1-1
TGCGCCAGCAGCCAATGGGGGCTAAACACTGAAGCTTTCTTT
CASSQWGLNTEAFF
>-|-|TRBV5-4|TRBJ2-3
TGTGCCAGCAGCTTGGGTGGGAGCACGTATACGCAGTATTTT
CASSLGGSTYTQYF
>once|TRBD1|TRBV2|TRBJ2-5
TGTGCCAGCAGCGCCCGTCCGACAGGGATAGGAGAGACCCAGTACTTC
CASSARPTGIGETQYF
>-|-|TRBV7-9|TRBJ2-3
TGTGCCAGCAGCTTGGATACGCAGTATTTT
CASSLDTQYF
>-|-|TRBV7-9|TRBJ2-7
TGTGCCAGCAGCTTAATCGTAGGTGAGCAGTACTTC
CASSLIVGEQYF
>-|-|TRBV7-9|TRBJ2-1
TGTGCCAGCCCGAGATCCGGCCGCTCCTACAATGAGCAGTTCTTC
CASPRSGRSYNEQFF
>-|TRBD1|TRBV28|TRBJ1-2
TGTGCCAGCAGTCGATCCCGGGACAGGGGGCTCCTTAACTATGGCTACACCTTC
CASSRSRDRGLLNYGYTF
>few|-|TRBV10-1|TRBJ2-6
TGCGCCAGCAGTGAGTCAAGGGTATCAGGGGCCAACGTCCTGACTTTC
CASSESRVSGANVLTF
>-|TRBD2|TRBV4-3|TRBJ2-3
TGCGCCAGCAGCCAAGATTTCGGGGGGACAGATACGCAGTATTTT
CASSQDFGGTDTQYF
>-|-|TRBV2|TRBJ2-7
TGTGCCAGCAGGGGTGCGATGGCCTACGAGCAGTACTTC
CASRGAMAYEQYF
>-|TRBD1|TRBV5-1|TRBJ1-3
TGCGCCAGCAGCTTGGCCGGGGGACAGGATAGAAACACCATATATTTT
CASSLAGGQDRNTIYF
>-|-|TRBV21-1|TRBJ1-3
TGTGCCAGCATTAGTCGCTCTGGAAACACCATATATTTT
CASISRSGNTIYF
>-|TRBD2|TRBV9|TRBJ2-5
TGTGCCAGCACCAGCGGGGTTCGGGAGACCCAGTACTTC
CASTSGVRETQYF
>-|-|TRBV5-6|TRBJ1-4
TGTGCCAGCAGCCACTGGACTGAAGAAAAACTGTTTTTT
CASSHWTEEKLFF
>-|-|TRBV2|TRBJ1-1
TGTGCCAGCAGTAACAGGAACACTGAAGCTTTCTTT
CASSNRNTEAFF
>-|TRBD1|TRBV19|TRBJ2-7
TGTGCCAGTAAACGACAGGGGGGAATCTACGAGCAGTACTTC
CASKRQGGIYEQYF
>-|-|TRBV5-4|TRBJ2-2
TGTGCCAGCAGCTCCAGCAAAGGGACGGCCGGGGAGCTGTTTTTT
CASSSSKGTAGELFF
>-|-|TRBV5-6|TRBJ2-7
TGTGCCAGCAGCTTGGGGACAATCTCCTACGAGCAGTACTTC
CASSLGTISYEQYF
>-|TRBD1|TRBV13|TRBJ2-7
TGTGCCAGCAGCTTAGGGACAGGGTTCTACGAGCAGTACTTC
CASSLGTGFYEQYF
>-|-|TRBV7-8|TRBJ2-3
TGTGCCAGCAGCTTAGTGCCCGGGCCGGGAGATACGCAGTATTTT
CASSLVPGPGDTQYF
>-|-|TRBV2|TRBJ1-1
TGTGCCAGCAGCCCGATCCAGCGGCTGAACACTGAAGCTTTCTTT
CASSPIQRLNTEAFF
>-|-|TRBV27|TRBJ1-4
TGTGCCAGCAGTTTATACGGACAAATACTTGGTTTGGTTTTT
CASSLYGQILGLVF
>-|-|TRBV29-1|TRBJ2-7
TGCAGCGTTAACCGGGACACCTCCTACGAGCAGTACTTC
CSVNRDTSYEQYF
>-|TRBD2|TRBV5-5|TRBJ2-5
TGTGCCAGCAGCTTGGGATTAGCGGGCGACGAGACCCAGTACTTC
CASSLGLAGDETQYF
>-|TRBD2|TRBV11-2|TRBJ2-7
TGTGCCAGCAGCCGTCTGGCGGGAGGGCTTGGACCGCAGTACTTC
CASSRLAGGLGPQYF
>-|TRBD2|TRBV2|TRBJ2-1
TGTGCCAGCAGTGGGGAGGGTCTCTACAATGAGCAGTTCTTC
CASSGEGLYNEQFF
>-|-|TRBV4-1|TRBJ2-7
TGCGCCAGCAGCCAAGAAGTACTAGCCAGCTCCTACGAGCAGTACTTC
CASSQEVLASSYEQYF
>-|-|TRBV7-2|TRBJ1-2
TGTGCCAGCAGCCAAGATTTTAGGGGAAACAATGGCTACACCTTC
CASSQDFRGNNGYTF
>-|-|TRBV5-1|TRBJ2-4
TGCGCCAGCAGCTTGACCCCTCTCAGCGGCATTCAGTACTTC
CASSLTPLSGIQYF
>-|-|TRBV28|TRBJ2-7
TGTGCCAGCAGTTTCCCCAGCGACGAGCAGTACTTC
CASSFPSDEQYF
>-|TRBD2|TRBV5-1|TRBJ2-3
TGCGCCAGCAGTTTAGCGGGAGGGCGTGATACGCAGTATTTT
CASSLAGGRDTQYF
>-|TRBD2|TRBV7-2|TRBJ2-1
TGTGCCAGCAGCTTCGGGACTACCACCTACAATGAGCAGTTCTTC
CASSFGTTTYNEQFF
>-|TRBD1|TRBV28|TRBJ1-4
TGTGCCAGCAGGTTGGACAGGGGGTCGCGTGAAAAACTGTTTTTT
CASRLDRGSREKLFF